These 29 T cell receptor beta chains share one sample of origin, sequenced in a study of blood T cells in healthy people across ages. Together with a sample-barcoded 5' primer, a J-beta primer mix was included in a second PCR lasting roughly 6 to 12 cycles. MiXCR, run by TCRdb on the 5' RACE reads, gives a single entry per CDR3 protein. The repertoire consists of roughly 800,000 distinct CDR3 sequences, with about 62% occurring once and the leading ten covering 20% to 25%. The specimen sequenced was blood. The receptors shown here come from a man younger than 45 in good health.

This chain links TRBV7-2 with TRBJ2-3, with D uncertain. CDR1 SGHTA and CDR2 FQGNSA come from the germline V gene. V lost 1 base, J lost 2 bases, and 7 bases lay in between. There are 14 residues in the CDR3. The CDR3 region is CASSLVSNTDTQYF. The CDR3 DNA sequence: TGTGCCAGCAGCTTAGTGAGTAACACAGATACGCAGTATTTT.

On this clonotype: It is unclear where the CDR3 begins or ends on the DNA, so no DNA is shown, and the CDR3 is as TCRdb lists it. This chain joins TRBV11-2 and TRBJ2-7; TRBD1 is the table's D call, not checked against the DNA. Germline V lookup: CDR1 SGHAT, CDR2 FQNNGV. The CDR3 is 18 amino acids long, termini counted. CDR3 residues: CASSLSAGTFGNGYEQYF.

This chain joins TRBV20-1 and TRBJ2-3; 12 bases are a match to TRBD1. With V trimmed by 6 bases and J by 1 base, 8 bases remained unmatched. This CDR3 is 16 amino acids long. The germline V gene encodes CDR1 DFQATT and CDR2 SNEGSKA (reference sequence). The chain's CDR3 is CSARDRGLTGTDTQYF. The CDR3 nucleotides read TGCAGTGCGCGGGACAGGGGGCTGACTGGCACAGATACGCAGTATTTT.

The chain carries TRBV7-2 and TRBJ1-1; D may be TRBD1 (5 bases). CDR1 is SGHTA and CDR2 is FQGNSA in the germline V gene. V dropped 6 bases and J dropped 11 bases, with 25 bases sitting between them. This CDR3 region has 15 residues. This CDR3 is CASRIRRQPGTSAFF. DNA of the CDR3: TGTGCCAGCAGAATACGTCGACAGCCTGGCACGTCCGCTTTCTTT.

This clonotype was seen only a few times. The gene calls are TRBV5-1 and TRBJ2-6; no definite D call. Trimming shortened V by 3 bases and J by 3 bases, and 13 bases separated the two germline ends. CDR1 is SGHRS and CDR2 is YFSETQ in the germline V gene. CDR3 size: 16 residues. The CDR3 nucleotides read TGCGCCAGCAGCTCGCTCGAAGGGCTTGGGGCCAACGTCCTGACTTTC. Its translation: CASSSLEGLGANVLTF.

The CDR3 reads CASSVAGGNTEAFF. CDR3 coding DNA: TGTGCCAGCAGTGTGGCGGGCGGGAACACTGAAGCTTTCTTT. The V call is TRBV25-1, the J call TRBJ1-1, with D unresolved. Germline V gene lookup returns CDR1 MGHDK and CDR2 SYGVNS. The CDR3 loop spans 14 amino acids. The V end lost 4 bases, the J end lost 1 base, and 10 bases lay between the germline ends.

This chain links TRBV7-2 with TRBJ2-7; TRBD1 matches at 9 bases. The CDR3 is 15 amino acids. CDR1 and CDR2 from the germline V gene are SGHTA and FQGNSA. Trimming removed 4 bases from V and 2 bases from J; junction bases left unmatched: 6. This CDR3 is CASSSATGGPYEQYF. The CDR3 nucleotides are TGTGCCAGCAGCTCGGCTACAGGGGGCCCCTACGAGCAGTACTTC.

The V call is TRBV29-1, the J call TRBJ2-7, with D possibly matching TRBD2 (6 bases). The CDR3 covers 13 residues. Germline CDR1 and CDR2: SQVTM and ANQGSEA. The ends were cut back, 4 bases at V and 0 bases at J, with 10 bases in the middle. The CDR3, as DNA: TGCAGCGTTGTTGGGGGGAGCTCCTACGAGCAGTACTTC. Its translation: CSVVGGSSYEQYF.

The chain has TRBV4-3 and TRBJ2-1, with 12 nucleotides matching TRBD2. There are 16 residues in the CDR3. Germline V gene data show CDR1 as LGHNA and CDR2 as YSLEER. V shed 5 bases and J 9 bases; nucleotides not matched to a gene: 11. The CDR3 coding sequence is TGCGCCAGCAGCGGACTAGCGGGATCCGGCGGCGGTGAGCAGTTCTTC. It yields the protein CASSGLAGSGGGEQFF.

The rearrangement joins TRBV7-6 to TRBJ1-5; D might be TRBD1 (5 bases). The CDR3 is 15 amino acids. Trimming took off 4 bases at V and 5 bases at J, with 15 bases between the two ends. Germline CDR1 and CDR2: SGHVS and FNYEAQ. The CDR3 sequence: CASSSTPGRDQPQHF. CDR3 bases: TGTGCCAGCAGCTCAACCCCAGGGAGGGATCAGCCCCAGCATTTT.

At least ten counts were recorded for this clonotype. The DNA of the CDR3 is TGTGCCACATCTAGCGGGAGCTCTGACACAGATACGCAGTATTTT. Amino acids: CATSSGSSDTDTQYF. The chain joins TRBV6-2 or TRBV6-3 to TRBJ2-3, with 10 bases fitting TRBD2. From germline, CDR1 is MNHEY and CDR2 SVGEGT. The CDR3 sequence is 15 residues long. V gave up 10 bases and J gave up 2 bases; unmatched junction bases: 9.

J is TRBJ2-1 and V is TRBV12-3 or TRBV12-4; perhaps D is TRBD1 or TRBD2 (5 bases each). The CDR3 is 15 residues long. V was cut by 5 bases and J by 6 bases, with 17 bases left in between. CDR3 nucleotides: TGTGCCAGCAGTCCACGTCGGAATGGGGGCAATGAGCAGTTCTTC. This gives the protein CASSPRRNGGNEQFF.

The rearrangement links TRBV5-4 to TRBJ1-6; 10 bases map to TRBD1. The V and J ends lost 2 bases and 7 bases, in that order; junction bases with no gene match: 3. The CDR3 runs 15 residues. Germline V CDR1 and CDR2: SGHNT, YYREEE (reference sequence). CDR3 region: CASSLPGQGNSPLHF. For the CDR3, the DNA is TGTGCCAGCAGCTTACCGGGACAGGGGAATTCACCCCTCCACTTT.

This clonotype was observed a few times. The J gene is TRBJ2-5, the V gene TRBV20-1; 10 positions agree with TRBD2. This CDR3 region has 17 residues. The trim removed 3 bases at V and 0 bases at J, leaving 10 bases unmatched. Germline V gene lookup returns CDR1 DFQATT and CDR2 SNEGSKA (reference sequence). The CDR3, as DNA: TGCAGTGCTAGGGGTTTGTCACTAGCGGGGTACCAAGAGACCCAGTACTTC. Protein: CSARGLSLAGYQETQYF.

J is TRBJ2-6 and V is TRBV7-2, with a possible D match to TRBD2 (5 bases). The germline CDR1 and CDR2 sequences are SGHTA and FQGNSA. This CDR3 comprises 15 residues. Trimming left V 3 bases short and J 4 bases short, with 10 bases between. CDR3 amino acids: CASSFGGFGANVLTF. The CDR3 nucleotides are TGTGCCAGCAGCTTTGGAGGTTTCGGGGCCAACGTCCTGACTTTC.

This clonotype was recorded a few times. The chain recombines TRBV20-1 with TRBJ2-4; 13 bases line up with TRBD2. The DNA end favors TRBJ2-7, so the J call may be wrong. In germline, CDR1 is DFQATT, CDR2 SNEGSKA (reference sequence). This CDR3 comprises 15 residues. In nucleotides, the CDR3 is TGCAGTGCTAGCTCTCCGGGACTAGCGGGGTACGAGCAGTACTTC. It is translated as CSASSPGLAGYEQYF.

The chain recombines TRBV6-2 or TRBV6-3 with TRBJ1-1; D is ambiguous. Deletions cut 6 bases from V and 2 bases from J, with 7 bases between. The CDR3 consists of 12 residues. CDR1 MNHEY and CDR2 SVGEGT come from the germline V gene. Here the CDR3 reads CASRPRNTEAFF. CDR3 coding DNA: TGTGCCAGCAGACCAAGAAACACTGAAGCTTTCTTT.

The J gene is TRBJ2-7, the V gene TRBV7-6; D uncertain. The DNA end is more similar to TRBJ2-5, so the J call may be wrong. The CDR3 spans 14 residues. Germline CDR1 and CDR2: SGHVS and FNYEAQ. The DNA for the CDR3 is TGTGCCAGCAGTCCAGCTGCAGCCCAGGAGACCCAGTACTTC. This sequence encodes CASSPAAAQETQYF.

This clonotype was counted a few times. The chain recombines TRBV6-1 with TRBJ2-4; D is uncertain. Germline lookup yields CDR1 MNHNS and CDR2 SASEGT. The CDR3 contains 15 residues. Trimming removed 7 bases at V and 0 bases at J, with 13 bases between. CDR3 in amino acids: CASKVADVAKNIQYF. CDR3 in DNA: TGTGCCAGCAAGGTTGCAGACGTAGCCAAAAACATTCAGTACTTC.

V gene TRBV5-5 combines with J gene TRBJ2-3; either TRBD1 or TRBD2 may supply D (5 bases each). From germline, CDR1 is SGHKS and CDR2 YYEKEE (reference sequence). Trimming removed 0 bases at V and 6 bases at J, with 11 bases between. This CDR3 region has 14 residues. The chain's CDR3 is CASSLVGWGDTQYF. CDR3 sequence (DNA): TGTGCCAGCAGCTTGGTGGGGTGGGGGGATACGCAGTATTTT.

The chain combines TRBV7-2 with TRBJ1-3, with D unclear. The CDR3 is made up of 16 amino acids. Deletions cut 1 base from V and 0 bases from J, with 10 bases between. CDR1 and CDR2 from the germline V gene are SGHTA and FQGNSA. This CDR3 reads CASSLGAGNSGNTIYF. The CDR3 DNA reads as TGTGCCAGCAGCTTAGGGGCAGGTAACTCTGGAAACACCATATATTTT.

CDR3 bases: TGTGCCAGCAGTTACTCGCGGGGCGGGGGGGCGTATTACAATGAGCAGTTCTTC. Translating gives CASSYSRGGGAYYNEQFF. The rearrangement joins TRBV6-2 or TRBV6-3 to TRBJ2-1; 9 nucleotides match TRBD2. This CDR3 is 18 amino acids long. Germline CDR1 reads MNHEY; CDR2 reads SVGEGT. Trimming cost V 0 bases and J 4 bases; bases outside gene matches: 10.

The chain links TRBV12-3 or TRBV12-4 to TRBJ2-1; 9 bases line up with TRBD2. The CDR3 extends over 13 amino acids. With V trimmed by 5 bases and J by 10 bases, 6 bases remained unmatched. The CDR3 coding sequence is TGTGCCAGCAGTCTCGGAGCGGGAGGCGAGCAGTTCTTC. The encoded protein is CASSLGAGGEQFF.

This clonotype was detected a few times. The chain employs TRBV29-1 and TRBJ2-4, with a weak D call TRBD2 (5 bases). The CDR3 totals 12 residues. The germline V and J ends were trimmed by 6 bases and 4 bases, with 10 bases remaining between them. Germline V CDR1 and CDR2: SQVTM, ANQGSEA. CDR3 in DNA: TGCAGCGTGGGAGAAGAGAAAAACATTCAGTACTTC. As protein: CSVGEEKNIQYF.

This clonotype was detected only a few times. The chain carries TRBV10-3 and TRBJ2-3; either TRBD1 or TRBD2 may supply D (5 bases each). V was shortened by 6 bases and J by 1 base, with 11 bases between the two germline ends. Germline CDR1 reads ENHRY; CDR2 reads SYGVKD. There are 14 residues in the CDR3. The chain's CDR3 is CAISRDPGTDTQYF. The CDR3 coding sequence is TGTGCCATCAGCCGGGACCCCGGCACAGATACGCAGTATTTT.

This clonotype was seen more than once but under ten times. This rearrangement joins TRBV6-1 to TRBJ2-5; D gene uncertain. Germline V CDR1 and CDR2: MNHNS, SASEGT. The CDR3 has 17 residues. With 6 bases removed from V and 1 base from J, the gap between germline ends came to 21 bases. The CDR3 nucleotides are TGTGCCAGCAGCCCTAATTCTGCAAGGGCAGTCCAAGAGACCCAGTACTTC. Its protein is CASSPNSARAVQETQYF.

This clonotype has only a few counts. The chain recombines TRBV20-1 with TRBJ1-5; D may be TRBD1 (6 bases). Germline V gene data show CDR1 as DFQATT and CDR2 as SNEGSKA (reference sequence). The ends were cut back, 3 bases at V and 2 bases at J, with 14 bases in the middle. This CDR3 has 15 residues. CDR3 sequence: CSARPEGVGNQPQHF. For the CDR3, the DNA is TGCAGTGCTAGGCCCGAGGGGGTTGGCAATCAGCCCCAGCATTTT.

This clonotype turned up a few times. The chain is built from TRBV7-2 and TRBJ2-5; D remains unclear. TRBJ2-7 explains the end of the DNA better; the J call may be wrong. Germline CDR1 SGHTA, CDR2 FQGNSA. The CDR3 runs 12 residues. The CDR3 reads CASSLMADEQYF. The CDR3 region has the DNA TGTGCCAGCAGCTTGATGGCGGACGAGCAGTACTTC.

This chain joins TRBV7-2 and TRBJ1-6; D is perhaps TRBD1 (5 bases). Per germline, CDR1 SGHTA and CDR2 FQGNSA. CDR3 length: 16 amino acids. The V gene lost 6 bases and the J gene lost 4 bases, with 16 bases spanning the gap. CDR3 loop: CASRSEQAAYNSPLHF. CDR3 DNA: TGTGCCAGCAGATCCGAACAGGCCGCTTATAATTCACCCCTCCACTTT.